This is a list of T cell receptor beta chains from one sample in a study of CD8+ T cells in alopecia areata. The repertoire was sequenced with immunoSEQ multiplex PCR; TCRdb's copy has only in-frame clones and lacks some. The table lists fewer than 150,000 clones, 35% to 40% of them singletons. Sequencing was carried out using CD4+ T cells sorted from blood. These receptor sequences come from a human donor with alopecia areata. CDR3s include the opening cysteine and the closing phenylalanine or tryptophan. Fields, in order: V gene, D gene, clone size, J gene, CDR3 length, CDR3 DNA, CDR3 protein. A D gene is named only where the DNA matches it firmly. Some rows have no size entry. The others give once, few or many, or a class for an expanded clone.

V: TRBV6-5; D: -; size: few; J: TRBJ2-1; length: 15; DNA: TGTGCCAGCAGTTATCATCCGAGCTCCTACAATGAGCAGTTCTTC; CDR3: CASSYHPSSYNEQFF
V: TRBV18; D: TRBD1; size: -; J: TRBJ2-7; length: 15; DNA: TGTGCCAGCTCACGGGCCCCGGGACAGGAAGGAGAGCAGTACTTC; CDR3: CASSRAPGQEGEQYF
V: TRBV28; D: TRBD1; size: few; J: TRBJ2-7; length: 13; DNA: TGTGCCAGCAGTTTGGGACAGTCCTACGAGCAGTACTTC; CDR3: CASSLGQSYEQYF
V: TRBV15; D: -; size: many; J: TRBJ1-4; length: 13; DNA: TGTGCCACCAGCAGAGTGCCTTCGCAAAAACTGTTTTTT; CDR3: CATSRVPSQKLFF
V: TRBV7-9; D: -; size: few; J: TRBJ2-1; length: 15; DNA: TGTGCCAGCAGCTTAGTCCCAGGCTCCTACAATGAGCAGTTCTTC; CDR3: CASSLVPGSYNEQFF
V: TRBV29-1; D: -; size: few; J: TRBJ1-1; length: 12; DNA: TGCAGCGTTCTCTTACCCGGGACTGGAGCTTTCTTT; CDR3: CSVLLPGTGAFF
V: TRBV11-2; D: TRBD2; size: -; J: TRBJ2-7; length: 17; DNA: TGTGCCAGCAGTTTTCCCAACCTAGCGGGCCGATCCTACGAGCAGTACTTC; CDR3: CASSFPNLAGRSYEQYF
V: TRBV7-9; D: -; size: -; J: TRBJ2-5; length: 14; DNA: TGTGCCAGCAGCTCCTCGGGACTTCAAGAGACCCAGTACTTC; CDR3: CASSSSGLQETQYF
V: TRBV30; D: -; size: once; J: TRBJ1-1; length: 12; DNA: TGTGCCTGGGGGACCGTGAACACTGAAGCTTTCTTT; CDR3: CAWGTVNTEAFF
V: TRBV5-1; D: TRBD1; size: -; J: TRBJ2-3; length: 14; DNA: TGCGCCAGCAGCGCGACAGGGTTCACAGATACGCAGTATTTT; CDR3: CASSATGFTDTQYF
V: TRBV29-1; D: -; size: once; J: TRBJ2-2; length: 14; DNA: TGCAGCGTCCGGCGAGGATTGGACACCGGGGAGCTGTTTTTT; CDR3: CSVRRGLDTGELFF
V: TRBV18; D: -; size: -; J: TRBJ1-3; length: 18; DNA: TGTGCCAGCTCACCACGCGGGGAGTCTCCCCTAGGAGGAAACACCATATATTTT; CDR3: CASSPRGESPLGGNTIYF
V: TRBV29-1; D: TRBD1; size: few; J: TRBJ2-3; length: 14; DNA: TGCAGCGTGGGGACAGGTTCCTCCACAGATACGCAGTATTTT; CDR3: CSVGTGSSTDTQYF